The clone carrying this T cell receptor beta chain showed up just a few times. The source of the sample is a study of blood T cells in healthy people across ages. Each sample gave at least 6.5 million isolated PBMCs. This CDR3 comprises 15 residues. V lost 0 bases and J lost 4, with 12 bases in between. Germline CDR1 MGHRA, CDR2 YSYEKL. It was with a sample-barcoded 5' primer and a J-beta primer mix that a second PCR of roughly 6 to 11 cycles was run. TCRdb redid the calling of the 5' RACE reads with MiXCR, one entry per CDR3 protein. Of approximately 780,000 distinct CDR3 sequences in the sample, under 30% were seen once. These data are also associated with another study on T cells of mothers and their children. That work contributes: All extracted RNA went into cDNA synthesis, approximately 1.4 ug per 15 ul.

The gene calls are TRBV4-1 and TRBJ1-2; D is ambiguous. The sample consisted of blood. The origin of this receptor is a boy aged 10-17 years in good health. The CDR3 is CASSQDSRVPYGYTF. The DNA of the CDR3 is TGCGCCAGCAGCCAAGACTCGAGGGTACCCTATGGCTACACCTTC.